This T cell receptor beta chain stems from a study of T cell repertoires in cytomegalovirus infection. TCRdb itself ran the reads through MiXCR, one entry per CDR3 protein. The sample records about 500,000 distinct CDR3 sequences, 30% to 40% being singletons. The CDR3 runs to 13 residues. The V segment lost 4 bases and the J segment 4 bases; nucleotides outside the gene matches: 1. Germline V gives CDR1 LNHDA, CDR2 SQIVND (reference sequence). In regard to this clonotype: The target antigen is unknown.

Sequenced here: cultured PBMCs, sampled from culture after CMV antigen stimulation. The chain combines TRBV19 with TRBJ2-5; 9 nucleotides match TRBD1. The TCR was taken from a human donor in good health (CMV status not recorded). Some clones in this sample may be carry-over from other donors' samples. DNA for the CDR3: TGTGCCAGTAGTACGACAGGGGGAGAGACCCAGTACTTC. Its protein is CASSTTGGETQYF. Combining the CDR3 with reference TRBV19 and TRBJ2-5 gives the whole variable domain DGGITQSPKYLFRKEGQNVTLSCEQNLNHDAMYWYRQDPGQGLRLIYYSQIVNDFQKGDIAEGYSVSREKKESFPLTVTSAQKNPTAFYLCASSTTGGETQYFGPGTRLLVL.